This T cell receptor beta chain was documented in a study of Ad26.COV2.S vaccination and SARS-CoV-2 variants. The germline CDR1 and CDR2 sequences are MNHEY and SMNVEV (reference sequence). This CDR3 region has 14 residues. V lost 0 bases to trimming and J lost 3 bases, with 9 bases between them. Regarding treatment: roughly 19 received Ad26.COV2.S at low or high dose, single or two shots; several received placebo; per-sample allocation not given. Day 63 following the first vaccine or placebo injection was when the samples were taken. Measured with immunoSEQ multiplex PCR; TCRdb has only the in-frame clones, and not every one. The sample has a few hundred thousand clones, 75% to 95% seen once; the top ten hold 12%.

The J gene is TRBJ2-7, the V gene TRBV27; D remains unclear. This receptor was obtained from a person between 18 and 65 years old who received the Ad26.COV2.S COVID-19 vaccine or a placebo. The sample in question was peripheral blood, obtained in a trial of Ad26.COV2.S vaccine versus placebo. The CDR3 bases are TGTGCCAGCAGTTTATCCGGCACGATCTACGAGCAGTACTTC. Its translation is CASSLSGTIYEQYF.